These T cell receptor beta chains were read from a single sample in a study of shared clonotypes between healthy human individuals. The assay was immunoSEQ multiplex PCR, and TCRdb's table has in-frame clones only and misses some. The sample carries over a million clones, approximately 98% recorded once. Sequenced: naive CD4+ T cells sorted from blood. The receptors were sampled from a man younger than 45 in good health. CDR3s include the opening cysteine and the closing phenylalanine or tryptophan. The D gene is left open where the match is weak. A clone size is listed for some rows: how often the clone was seen (once, few, many), or a class if it is expanded.

j_call clone_size d_call v_call cdr3_nt cdr3_aa
TRBJ2-5 . . TRBV21-1 TGTGCCAGCAGCGGATCGGACAGGGGATTCCAAGAGACCCAGTACTTC CASSGSDRGFQETQYF
TRBJ2-2 . . TRBV7-2 TGTGCCAGCACCCCGGGGGCGACCGGGGAGCTGTTTTTT CASTPGATGELFF
TRBJ1-4 . . TRBV7-9 TGTGCCAGCAGCTTAGAACAGGGTTTGGGCAATGAAAAACTGTTTTTT CASSLEQGLGNEKLFF
TRBJ2-3 . TRBD2 TRBV2 TGTGCCAGCATCGGCCGTGGAGGGAGGGGAGATACGCAGTATTTT CASIGRGGRGDTQYF
TRBJ2-2 . . TRBV6-1 TGTGCCACAGGCAGACGCAACACCGGGGAGCTGTTTTTT CATGRRNTGELFF
TRBJ2-6 . . TRBV18 TGTGCCAGCTCACTCAATACGGTAATCCGCTCTGGGGCCAACGTCCTGACTTTC CASSLNTVIRSGANVLTF
TRBJ1-5 once . TRBV7-6 TGTGCCAGCAGCTTAGGCGGGTGGGGGAGCAATCAGCCCCAGCATTTT CASSLGGWGSNQPQHF
TRBJ2-7 . . TRBV10-1 TGCGCCAGCAGTGGGGGCGCTCTCGGGGAGCAGTACTTC CASSGGALGEQYF
TRBJ2-1 . . TRBV10-3 TGTGCCATCAGTGGGGGGGATAGCTCCTACAATGAGCAGTTCTTC CAISGGDSSYNEQFF
TRBJ1-5 . TRBD1 TRBV19 TGTGCCAGTAGTCCGGGACAGGGGATGAACAATCAGCCCCAGCATTTT CASSPGQGMNNQPQHF
TRBJ2-2 . . TRBV9 TGTGCCAGCAGCGCTACAGGGACCGGGGAGCTGTTTTTT CASSATGTGELFF
TRBJ2-1 . TRBD1 TRBV10-3 TGTGCCATCGGTCCCACAGGGGGCTCCTACAATGAGCAGTTCTTC CAIGPTGGSYNEQFF
TRBJ1-2 . . TRBV2 TGTGCCAGCAGTGAAGGGGGGGGAAACCGCTATGGCTACACCTTC CASSEGGGNRYGYTF
TRBJ2-2 . . TRBV7-9 TGTGCCAGCAGCTCCGACCCCGGGACGAACACCGGGGAGCTGTTTTTT CASSSDPGTNTGELFF
TRBJ2-1 . TRBD2 TRBV28 TGTGCCAGCAGTTTATTGGGAGGGGAGCAGTTCTTC CASSLLGGEQFF
TRBJ2-5 once TRBD2 TRBV18 TGTGCCAGCTCACGGACTAGCGGGAGTGCTGTGGAGACCCAGTACTTC CASSRTSGSAVETQYF
TRBJ1-5 . . TRBV27 TGTGCCAGCAGCCACGGGGGAACTGAGCCTTATAGCAATCAGCCCCAGCATTTT CASSHGGTEPYSNQPQHF
TRBJ2-7 . TRBD1 TRBV5-6 TGTGCCAGCAGCGAGCGGGACAGGGACATAGACGAGCAGTACTTC CASSERDRDIDEQYF
TRBJ1-5 . . TRBV28 TGTGCCAGCAGTGCCCCGATCCCGGGAGGGCAGCCCCAGCATTTT CASSAPIPGGQPQHF
TRBJ2-7 . . TRBV11-2 TGTGCCAGCAGCTTAGCAGGGGCCTACGAGCAGTACTTC CASSLAGAYEQYF
TRBJ2-2 . . TRBV28 TGTGCCGGCAAGACACACGCGAACACCGGGGAGCTGTTTTTT CAGKTHANTGELFF
TRBJ2-7 . TRBD1 TRBV7-2 TGTGCCAGCAGCTTAGTTGCAGGGGGTGACCAGTACTTC CASSLVAGGDQYF
TRBJ2-7 . TRBD2 TRBV7-9 TGTGCCAGCAGCTTGGGGACTAGCGGGAGGCCCTTATCCTACGAGCAGTACTTC CASSLGTSGRPLSYEQYF
TRBJ2-3 . . TRBV28 TGTGCCAGCAGTCCCAGCGGGACAGGAGTCACAGATACGCAGTATTTT CASSPSGTGVTDTQYF
TRBJ2-1 . TRBD2 TRBV9 TGTGCCAGCAGCGTAGACGGGAGGGGATACAATGAGCAGTTCTTC CASSVDGRGYNEQFF
TRBJ1-1 . TRBD1 TRBV2 TGTGCCAGCAGTGCCGAGCTGACAGGGGAAACTGAAGCTTTCTTT CASSAELTGETEAFF
TRBJ2-1 . TRBD1 TRBV5-1 TGCGCCAGCAGCTTGGGGCCCCAGGGACAGGGGGCCAATGAGCAGTTCTTC CASSLGPQGQGANEQFF
TRBJ1-4 . TRBD1 TRBV6-6 TGTGCCAGCAGAGACACAGGGGGAAAACTGTTTTTT CASRDTGGKLFF
TRBJ2-1 . TRBD2 TRBV18 TGTGCCAGCTCACCACTAGCGGGAGTAGGAAATGAGCAGTTCTTC CASSPLAGVGNEQFF
TRBJ2-5 . . TRBV6-5 TGTGCCAGCAAGGGGGGGGCAGGGGCACAAGAGACCCAGTACTTC CASKGGAGAQETQYF
TRBJ2-7 . TRBD2 TRBV19 TGTGCCACCACACGGGCAGCGGCTAGCGGGAAATACGAGCAGTACTTC CATTRAAASGKYEQYF
TRBJ1-3 . . TRBV7-6 TGTGCCAGCAGCTTTGGGCTTGGAAACACCATATATTTT CASSFGLGNTIYF
TRBJ2-4 few . TRBV14 TGTGCCAGCAGCCATTTACAAGGGCTAAACATTCAGTACTTC CASSHLQGLNIQYF
TRBJ1-5 . . TRBV18 TGTGCCAGCTCACGTACAGCAGATCAGCCCCAGCATTTT CASSRTADQPQHF
TRBJ2-7 . TRBD2 TRBV9 TGTGCCAGCAGCGGGCAAACGGGACTAGCAACCTACGAGCAGTACTTC CASSGQTGLATYEQYF
TRBJ2-7 . . TRBV15 TGTGCCACCAGCAGAGATGGCTTAGCGCCTAACGAGCAGTACTTC CATSRDGLAPNEQYF
TRBJ2-2 once TRBD1 TRBV28 TGTGCCAGCAGTTACGCCGGGACAGGGATTATCGGGGAGCTGTTTTTT CASSYAGTGIIGELFF
TRBJ2-1 . . TRBV5-1 TGCGCCAGCAGCTTATTCTTCGAGAATGAGCAGTTCTTC CASSLFFENEQFF
TRBJ1-4 . . TRBV28 TGTGCCAGCAGTTCGGTCCTAGGACAGCCTAATGAAAAACTGTTTTTT CASSSVLGQPNEKLFF
TRBJ2-5 . . TRBV9 TGTGCCAGCAGCGTAGATTCAGGTGAAGAGACCCAGTACTTC CASSVDSGEETQYF
TRBJ2-7 . . TRBV19 TGTGCCAGTAGTATCCCAGGGCATCTCCTCGAGCAGTACTTC CASSIPGHLLEQYF
TRBJ2-4 . . TRBV20-1 TGCAGTGCATCAACAAACATTCAGTACTTC CSASTNIQYF
TRBJ2-7 once . TRBV30 TGTGCCTGGAGTGAGGGGTTCGGCGAGCAGTACTTC CAWSEGFGEQYF